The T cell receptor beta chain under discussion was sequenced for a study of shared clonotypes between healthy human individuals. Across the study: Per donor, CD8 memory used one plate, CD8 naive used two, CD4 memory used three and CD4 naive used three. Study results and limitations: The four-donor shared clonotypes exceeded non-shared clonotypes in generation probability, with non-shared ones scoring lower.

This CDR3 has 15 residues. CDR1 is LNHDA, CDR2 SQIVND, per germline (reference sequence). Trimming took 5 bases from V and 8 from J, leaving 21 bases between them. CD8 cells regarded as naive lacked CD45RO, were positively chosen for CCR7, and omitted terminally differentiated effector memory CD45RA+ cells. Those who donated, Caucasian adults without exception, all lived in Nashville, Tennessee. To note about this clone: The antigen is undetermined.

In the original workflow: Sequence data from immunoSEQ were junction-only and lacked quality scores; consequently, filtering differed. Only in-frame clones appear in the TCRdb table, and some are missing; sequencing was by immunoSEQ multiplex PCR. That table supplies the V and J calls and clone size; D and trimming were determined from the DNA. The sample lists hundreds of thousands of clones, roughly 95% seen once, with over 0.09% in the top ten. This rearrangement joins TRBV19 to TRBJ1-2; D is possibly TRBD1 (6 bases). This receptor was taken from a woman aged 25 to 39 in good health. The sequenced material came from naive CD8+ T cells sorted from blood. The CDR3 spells CASSPGQFPVFGYTF. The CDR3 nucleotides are TGTGCCAGTAGTCCCGGACAGTTCCCGGTATTCGGCTACACCTTC.